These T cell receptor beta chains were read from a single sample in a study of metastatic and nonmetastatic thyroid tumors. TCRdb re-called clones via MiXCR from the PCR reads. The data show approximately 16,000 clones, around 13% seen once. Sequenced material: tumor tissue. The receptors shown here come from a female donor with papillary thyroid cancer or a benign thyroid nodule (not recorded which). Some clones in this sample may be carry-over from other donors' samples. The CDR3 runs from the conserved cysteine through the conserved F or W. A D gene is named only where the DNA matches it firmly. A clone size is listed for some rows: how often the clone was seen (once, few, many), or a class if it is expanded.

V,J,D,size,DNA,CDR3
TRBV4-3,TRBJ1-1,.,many,TGCGCCAGCAGCCAAGATGAGGGAGGGGTGAACACTGAAGCTTTCTTT,CASSQDEGGVNTEAFF
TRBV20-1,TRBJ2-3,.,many,TGCAGTGCTCCCATAAATGGAGATACGCAGTATTTT,CSAPINGDTQYF
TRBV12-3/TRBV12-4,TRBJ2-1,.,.,TGTGCCAGCAGTTTAACCGGGGGGCCAGGCAGAGAGCAGTTCTTC,CASSLTGGPGREQFF
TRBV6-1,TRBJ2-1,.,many,TGTGCCAGCCTAGGGGCCAATGAGCAGTTCTTC,CASLGANEQFF
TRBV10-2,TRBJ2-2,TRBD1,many,TGCGCCAGCACTCTAACAGGGGGCGATGCTACCGGGGAGCTGTTTTTT,CASTLTGGDATGELFF
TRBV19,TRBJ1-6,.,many,TGTGCCAGTAGCCCACCGGACGGGGGAATTAATTCACCCCTCCACTTT,CASSPPDGGINSPLHF
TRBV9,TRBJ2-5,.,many,TGTGCCAGCAGCGTAGGGGTGGGTCGCGAGACCCAGTACTTC,CASSVGVGRETQYF
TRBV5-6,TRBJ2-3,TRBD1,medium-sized,TGTGCCAGCAGCTTGTTCCGGGACAGAAACACAGATACGCAGTATTTT,CASSLFRDRNTDTQYF
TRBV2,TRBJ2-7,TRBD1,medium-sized,TGTGCCAGCAGTGGACAGGGTCTCGACGAGCAGTACTTC,CASSGQGLDEQYF
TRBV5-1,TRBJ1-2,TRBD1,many,TGCGCCAGCAGCCTCGGACAGGAGGTTTATGGCTACACCTTC,CASSLGQEVYGYTF
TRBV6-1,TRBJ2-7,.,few,TGTGCCAGCAGTCTCCGGGGGCCCTCCTACGAGCAGTACTTC,CASSLRGPSYEQYF
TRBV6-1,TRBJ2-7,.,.,TGTGCCAGCACCGAGACCGGGACCCCCTACGAGCAGTACTTC,CASTETGTPYEQYF
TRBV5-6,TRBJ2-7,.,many,TGTGCCAGCAGCTTGGTAGGCGAGCAGTACTTC,CASSLVGEQYF
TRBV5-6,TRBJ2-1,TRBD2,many,TGTGCCAGCAGCGGGTTAGCGGGGCTTTACTACAATGAGCAGTTCTTC,CASSGLAGLYYNEQFF
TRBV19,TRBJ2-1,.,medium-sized,TGTGCCAGTACAGAGGGCCGGCACGGTGAGCAGTTCTTC,CASTEGRHGEQFF
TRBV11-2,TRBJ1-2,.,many,TGTGCCAGCAGCTTAAGGGCGGGGTATGGCTACACCTTC,CASSLRAGYGYTF
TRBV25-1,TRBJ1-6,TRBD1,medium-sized,TGTGCCAGCAGGGAAAAAACAGGGGTGTCTTCACCCCTCCACTTT,CASREKTGVSSPLHF
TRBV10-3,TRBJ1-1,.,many,TGTGCCATCAGTGAGGCCATAGGGAGGGCTGAAGCTTTCTTT,CAISEAIGRAEAFF
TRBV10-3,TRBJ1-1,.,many,TGTGCCATCAGTGAAAACGCAGACTTGGAAGCTTTCTTT,CAISENADLEAFF
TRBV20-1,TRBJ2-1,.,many,TGCAGTGCTAGTCGGGGCAGGGATGAGCAGTTCTTC,CSASRGRDEQFF
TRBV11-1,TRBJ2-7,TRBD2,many,TGTGCCAGCAGCTCTAGCGGGTCCTACGAGCAGTACTTC,CASSSSGSYEQYF
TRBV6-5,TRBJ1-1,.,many,TGTGCCAGCAGTTACTCGAAGACAAGGGAAGCTTTCTTT,CASSYSKTREAFF
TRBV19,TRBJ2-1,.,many,TGTGCCACCCGAACAGGTTACAATGAGCAGTTCTTC,CATRTGYNEQFF
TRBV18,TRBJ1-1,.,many,TGTGCCAGCTCAGCGCGACAGATGAACACTGAAGCTTTCTTT,CASSARQMNTEAFF
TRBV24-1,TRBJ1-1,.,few,TGTGCCCCCGAGTGGGGAATAAACACTGAAGCTTTCTTT,CAPEWGINTEAFF
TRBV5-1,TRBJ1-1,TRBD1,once,TGCGCCAGCAGCTTGGGAGGTGTAGGACAGGGGGACACTGAAGCTTTCTTT,CASSLGGVGQGDTEAFF
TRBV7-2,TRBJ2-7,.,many,TGTGCCAGCAGCCCCGGGGGATCCCCCTACGAGCAGTACTTC,CASSPGGSPYEQYF
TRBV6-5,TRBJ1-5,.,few,TGTGCCAGCAGCTTCTCCTCGTGGCAGGCTAGCAATCAGCCCCAGCATTTT,CASSFSSWQASNQPQHF
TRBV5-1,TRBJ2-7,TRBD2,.,TGCGCCAGCAGCCTAACTAGCGGGAGTGCGGAGGAGCAGTACTTC,CASSLTSGSAEEQYF
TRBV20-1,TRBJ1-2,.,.,TGTAGTGCTAGAGAGGAGTACAACTCATTTGGCTACACCTTC,CSAREEYNSFGYTF
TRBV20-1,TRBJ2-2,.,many,TGCAGTGCTCCCAGGACAGAGAACACCGGGGAGCTGTTTTTT,CSAPRTENTGELFF
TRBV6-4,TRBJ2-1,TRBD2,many,TGTGCCAGCAGTGATCGAGCGGGGGGGCCCTACAATGAGCAGTTCTTC,CASSDRAGGPYNEQFF
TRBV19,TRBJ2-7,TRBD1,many,TGTGCCAGTAGTATCTCGCTGGGACAGGGACACCCTAGGGTGTACTTC,CASSISLGQGHPRVYF
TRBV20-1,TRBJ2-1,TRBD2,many,TGCAGTGCTAGAGAGCGACCCTCTAGCGGGGGCAATGAGCAGTTCTTC,CSARERPSSGGNEQFF
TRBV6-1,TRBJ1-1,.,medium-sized,TGTGCCAGCAGGGGAAAGTGGAACACTGAAGCTTTCTTT,CASRGKWNTEAFF
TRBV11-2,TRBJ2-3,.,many,TGTGCCAGCAGCTTCTATGGTCCAACAGATACGCAGTATTTT,CASSFYGPTDTQYF
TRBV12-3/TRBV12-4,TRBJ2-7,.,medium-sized,TGTGCCAGCAGTCTTACCCTATACGAGCAGTACTTC,CASSLTLYEQYF
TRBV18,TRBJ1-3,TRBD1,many,TGTGCCAGCTCACTCGACAGGGCTGGAAACACCATATATTTT,CASSLDRAGNTIYF
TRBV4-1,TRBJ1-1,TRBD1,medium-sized,TGCGCCAGCAGCCAGATCGCAGGGGGCACTGAAGCTTTCTTT,CASSQIAGGTEAFF
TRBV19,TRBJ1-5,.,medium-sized,TGTGCCAGTAGTATTTTCGACAGTAATTATCAGCCCCAGCATTTT,CASSIFDSNYQPQHF
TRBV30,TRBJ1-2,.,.,TGTGCCTGGAGTGTAAAGGACAGCTTATATGGCTACACCTTC,CAWSVKDSLYGYTF
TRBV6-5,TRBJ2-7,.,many,TGTGCCAGCAGTTACTCTAATCGGCAGTACTTC,CASSYSNRQYF
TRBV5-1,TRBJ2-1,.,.,TGCGCCAGCAGCTTGGTCGGGGAGACCTACAATGAGCAGTTCTTC,CASSLVGETYNEQFF
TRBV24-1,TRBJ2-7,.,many,TGTGCCACCAGTGACCGGCGACTGGGCGAGCAGTACTTC,CATSDRRLGEQYF
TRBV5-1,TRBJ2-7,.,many,TGCGCCAGCAGCCCAGGGAACTACGAGCAGTACTTC,CASSPGNYEQYF
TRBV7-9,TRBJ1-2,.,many,TGTGCCAGCAGCTCGACCAGCTTAGGCTATGGCTACACCTTC,CASSSTSLGYGYTF
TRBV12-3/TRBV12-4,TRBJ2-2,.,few,TGTGCCAGCAGTTTAGGGGCTGAGACCTATGGCGAGGAGCTGTTTTTT,CASSLGAETYGEELFF
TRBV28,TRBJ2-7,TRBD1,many,TGTGCCAGCAGTGATGCCGGGACAGGCTCCTACGAGCAGTACTTC,CASSDAGTGSYEQYF
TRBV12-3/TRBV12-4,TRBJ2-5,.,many,TGTGCCAGCAGTTTCAGCAGGGGGGGGGGAAGAGAGACCCAGTACTTC,CASSFSRGGGRETQYF
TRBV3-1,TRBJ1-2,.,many,TGTGCCAGCAGACCCGGGGGGAGCTATGGCTACACCTTC,CASRPGGSYGYTF
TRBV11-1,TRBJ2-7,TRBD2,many,TGTGCCAGCAGCCCGTCATGGACTAGCGGGGGGTTCGAGCAGTACTTC,CASSPSWTSGGFEQYF
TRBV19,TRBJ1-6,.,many,TGTGCCAGTAGGCCGGGAGCAGGGTCACCCCTCCACTTT,CASRPGAGSPLHF
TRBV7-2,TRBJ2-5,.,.,TGTGCCAGCAGCACCAGCCAAGAGACCCAGTACTTC,CASSTSQETQYF
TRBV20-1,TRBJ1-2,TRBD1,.,TGCAGTGCTGAGGAGGCGTCCTACGGGGGACAGGGAACCTATGGCTACACCTTC,CSAEEASYGGQGTYGYTF
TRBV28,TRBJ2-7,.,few,TGTGCCAGCAGTCCTACAGGGTCCACCATCTACGAGCAGTACTTC,CASSPTGSTIYEQYF
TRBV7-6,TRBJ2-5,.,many,TGTGCCAGCGAAGCCAACCGCCGGGAGACCCAGTACTTC,CASEANRRETQYF
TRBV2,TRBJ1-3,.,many,TGTGCCAGCAGTGGAGACAGTTTAAGAACCATATATTTT,CASSGDSLRTIYF